A selection of T cell receptor beta chains follows, all from one sample in a study of OX40 agonist ivuxolimab in advanced cancers. Clones were sequenced by immunoSEQ multiplex PCR, and TCRdb holds only the in-frame ones, with some missing. The sample shows tens of thousands of clones, around 88% of them seen only once. The sample here was CD4+ or CD8+ T cells sorted from blood, taken in a trial of the OX40 agonist ivuxolimab. These TCRs come from an adult with an advanced solid tumor such as melanoma, head and neck, liver or kidney cancer. Both conserved end residues are part of each CDR3. The order of the fields is CDR3 DNA, CDR3 protein, J gene, D gene, V gene, clone size. A D gene is named only where the DNA matches it firmly. Not all rows give a size; the values are once, few, many and, for expanded clones, a class.

TGTGCCAGCTCACGGGGGGGCACTGAAGCTTTCTTT,CASSRGGTEAFF,TRBJ1-1,-,TRBV18,-
TGTGCCAGCAGTCGGGTGGGCGGGAACATTCAGTACTTC,CASSRVGGNIQYF,TRBJ2-4,-,TRBV27,-
TGTGCCAGCAGTCCGATGACAGGGAGAGAGCAGTTCTTC,CASSPMTGREQFF,TRBJ2-1,TRBD1,TRBV2,-
TGTGCCAGCAGCCGCGACAGGGTAACGGTCAATCAGCCCCAGCATTTT,CASSRDRVTVNQPQHF,TRBJ1-5,TRBD1,TRBV28,-
TGTGCCATTCTCCCTGACGGGAGATCCTACGAGCAGTACTTC,CAILPDGRSYEQYF,TRBJ2-7,-,TRBV7-8,-
TGTGCCTGGAGTGTACTGGGGGGACAGGGGGCTGAAGCTTTCTTT,CAWSVLGGQGAEAFF,TRBJ1-1,TRBD1,TRBV30,few
TGTGCCAGCGAGGGGCGGGCCTCCACCTACGAGCAGTACTTC,CASEGRASTYEQYF,TRBJ2-7,-,TRBV6-1,once
TGTGCCAGCAGCCCGGGGGACCCTCGGCAGCAGTTCTTC,CASSPGDPRQQFF,TRBJ2-1,-,TRBV28,-
TGTGCCAGCAGTTTATTTCGGGGATCCGGAGGAACTGAAGCTTTCTTT,CASSLFRGSGGTEAFF,TRBJ1-1,-,TRBV28,-
TGTGCCAGCAGCCAGGGCGTAGCCAAAAACATTCAGTACTTC,CASSQGVAKNIQYF,TRBJ2-4,-,TRBV5-6,-
TGTGCCAGCAGCCGACAGGGGAGTTCCTACGAGCAGTACTTC,CASSRQGSSYEQYF,TRBJ2-7,TRBD1,TRBV28,-
TGTGCCAGCGGAACGGCAGGGACAGATGAGCAGTTCTTC,CASGTAGTDEQFF,TRBJ2-1,TRBD1,TRBV7-3,-
TGCGCCAGCAGTCCTTCAGGGCGCGAGCAGTACTTC,CASSPSGREQYF,TRBJ2-7,-,TRBV10-2,-
TGTGCCAGCAGACGCTCCGGGACAGGGAACACAGATACGCAGTATTTT,CASRRSGTGNTDTQYF,TRBJ2-3,TRBD1,TRBV27,-
TGTGCCAGCAGCCAGGGACAGCCTGGACCAAAGAACATTCAGTACTTC,CASSQGQPGPKNIQYF,TRBJ2-4,TRBD1,TRBV7-9,-
TGTGCCAGCAGCGTAACTACGACGGACCCCACAGATACGCAGTATTTT,CASSVTTTDPTDTQYF,TRBJ2-3,-,TRBV9,-
TGTGCCACCAGCAGAGATGGGCAGGGTAATGAAAAACTGTTTTTT,CATSRDGQGNEKLFF,TRBJ1-4,-,TRBV15,-
TGTGCCTGGGGCTCAGGCGGGAGGGGTGAGACCCAGTACTTC,CAWGSGGRGETQYF,TRBJ2-5,TRBD2,TRBV30,-
TGTGCCAGCAGCTACAGGGGGCATAGCACTGAAGCTTTCTTT,CASSYRGHSTEAFF,TRBJ1-1,TRBD1,TRBV7-2,-
TGTGCCAGCAGCCAAGGTGGGAATAACAAAGGGTTAGAAGAGCAGTTCTTC,CASSQGGNNKGLEEQFF,TRBJ2-1,-,TRBV14,-
TGTGCCAGCACTATCAGGGTGGAGAACACTGAAGCTTTCTTT,CASTIRVENTEAFF,TRBJ1-1,-,TRBV6-6,-
TGCGCCAGCAGCTTACCGGACTTGGCAGCGCAAGAGACCCAGTACTTC,CASSLPDLAAQETQYF,TRBJ2-5,-,TRBV5-1,-
TGCGCCAGCAGTTCCAGACTAGCGGGAGTTTACAATGAGCAGTTCTTC,CASSSRLAGVYNEQFF,TRBJ2-1,TRBD2,TRBV5-1,-
TGTGCCAGCAGCCTTGGACTAGCGGGAGATACGCAGTATTTT,CASSLGLAGDTQYF,TRBJ2-3,TRBD2,TRBV7-2,-
TGTGCCAGCTCGCACAGCAGGGGGCGAAGCGAGCAGTACTTC,CASSHSRGRSEQYF,TRBJ2-7,TRBD1,TRBV18,-
TGTGCCAGTACAGACCCAGGGCTAATCACAGATACGCAGTATTTT,CASTDPGLITDTQYF,TRBJ2-3,-,TRBV6-1,-
TGTGCCAGCCTCCTCTCGGGGGGAGCCGGTGGCGAGCAGTACTTC,CASLLSGGAGGEQYF,TRBJ2-7,TRBD2,TRBV7-9,-
TGTGCCAGCAGCTTAAGACTAGCGGGGATCCAGGGGGCCGGGGAGCTGTTTTTT,CASSLRLAGIQGAGELFF,TRBJ2-2,TRBD2,TRBV7-2,-
TGTGCCAGCAGATCCGGGACTAGCGCCTCCTACGAGCAGTACTTC,CASRSGTSASYEQYF,TRBJ2-7,TRBD2,TRBV7-2,-
TGTGCCAGCCTCTACCTCTCTCGGACGGGGACCTACGAGCAGTACTTC,CASLYLSRTGTYEQYF,TRBJ2-7,-,TRBV2,-
TGTGCCAGCAGCTTACGAGCGGGAGTCTACCATGAGCAGTTCTTC,CASSLRAGVYHEQFF,TRBJ2-1,TRBD2,TRBV7-8,-
TGCGCCAGCAGCCAAGAAATGCAGGACTATAGCAATCAGCCCCAGCATTTT,CASSQEMQDYSNQPQHF,TRBJ1-5,-,TRBV4-1,-
TGTGCCAGCTCATGGGAGTGGGTCTCCTACGAGCAGTACTTC,CASSWEWVSYEQYF,TRBJ2-7,-,TRBV6-1,-
TGTGCCAGCAGCGTTGACAGGGGGGTGGATGGCTACACCTTC,CASSVDRGVDGYTF,TRBJ1-2,TRBD1,TRBV6-1,-
TGTGCCAGCTCTTCGGGAGGGGAATACGAGCAGTACTTC,CASSSGGEYEQYF,TRBJ2-7,TRBD2,TRBV18,-
TGTGCCACCAGCAGAGAGGGGACTAGCGATGAGCAGTTCTTC,CATSREGTSDEQFF,TRBJ2-1,TRBD2,TRBV15,-
TGTGCCAGCAGCTCGGACCTGGTTGAGCAGTTCTTC,CASSSDLVEQFF,TRBJ2-1,-,TRBV5-4,-
TGTGCCAGCAGTTTATATGGGGGACAGGGGGCTTACGAGCAGTACTTC,CASSLYGGQGAYEQYF,TRBJ2-7,TRBD1,TRBV28,-